This T cell receptor beta chain came from a study of cytomegalovirus exposure and HLA in healthy donors (dated by TCRdb to about 2017). With regard to the full study: An earlier analysis of fewer than 750 of the donors reported about 300 Gb of sequence data and roughly 120 million unique TCR beta sequences obtained from around 170 million T cells. In a later analysis, previously published TCR beta repertoires from several hundred donors were re-analyzed and high-resolution HLA genotyping was added so that TCR occurrence patterns could be studied. An earlier analysis of around 540 of the donors applied high-throughput TCR beta sequencing to assess whether each TCR beta V gene segment acted as functional or pseudogenic. Because of strong linkage in the cohort, four or five DR-DQ haplotypes were treated as single units for association and clustering. All discovery cohort repertoires had been generated on a single sequencing platform. A later genetic analysis took genome-wide SNP genotypes for about three fifths of the roughly 700 donors and used that subset as a discovery cohort. HLA typing included class I and class II loci at four-digit resolution. A separate validation cohort of approximately 130 different subjects was used in addition to the approximately 670-subject first cohort. The study used immunosequencing to profile the T cell repertoires of approximately 650 subjects and linked those repertoires to cytomegalovirus serostatus. High-throughput TCR immunosequencing, statistical association of individual TCRs with disease status, and machine learning were combined to predict cytomegalovirus infection status. Donor age, sex, ethnicity and CMV serostatus were collected together with the repertoire data. An early release that covered roughly 600 HLA-typed donors contained approximately 290 gigabases of sequencing data and around 80 million unique TCR sequences. The aim of the study was to test whether cataloging public T cell receptors could identify signatures of past pathogen exposure. Among the roughly 400 genotyped donors, roughly 80% belonged to the genetic ancestry cluster associated with self-reported Caucasian donors. Typing coverage varied by locus: 629-630 donors for A, B, C, DRB1 and DQB1; approximately 500 for DQA1; nearly 610 for DPA1; some 470 for DPB1. The later analysis used no new phenotypic data to find candidate immune exposures, relying instead on TCR beta sequences and their occurrence across donors. Across some 400 genotyped donors of the cohort, an average of 235,054 unique TCR beta nucleotide sequences per donor were sequenced, and approximately 17% of those sequences were non-productive. Results and caveats for the whole study, not just this receptor: When HLA alleles, especially DR and DQ, strongly co-occurred, attributing TCR associations to individual alleles was difficult. In a later analysis, HLA-associated TCR beta chains showed more clonal expansion and lower generation probabilities than non-associated chains that were equally common. Presence/absence analyses assumed roughly uniform sequencing depth across donors, an assumption that may not hold. The classifier was reported to diagnose cytomegalovirus status with high specificity and sensitivity in both the original and validation cohorts. Several of the top co-occurrence clusters appeared to be linked to parvovirus B19, influenza, CMV and Epstein-Barr virus, according to a later analysis. A few of the identified cytomegalovirus-associated TCR beta chains were confirmed in vitro to be specific for cytomegalovirus antigens. In a later analysis, TCR association rates were found to vary across HLA loci, with the most associated TCRs seen for DRB1 alleles and the fewest for HLA-C alleles. Correlated functional status among segregating V segments might be attributable to linkage disequilibrium, but an unknown experimental factor could not be ruled out. In the study, around 160 TCR beta chains were listed as associated with cytomegalovirus. Because counts were too low, roughly 16 rarely observed V segments, including chromosome 9 orphons, were left out of the earlier analysis of 587 of the donors. A further reported finding was that TCR beta sequences accurately predicted the HLA-A and HLA-B alleles for most subjects in the first cohort. It was suggested by the authors that the approach could potentially be generalized to other disease states and immunological phenotypes. HLA typing was unavailable for some donors at each locus, so association tests used only the typed subset. A later genetic analysis associated a missense DCLRE1C variant with V-gene and J-gene trimming of TCR beta chains, and an independent cohort replicated the association. A group of highly shared sequence variants was considered likely to be a technical artifact of the sequencing pipeline. According to a later analysis, most CMV-associated TCR beta chains appeared to be HLA-restricted, and the HLA associations seemed to be driven largely by CMV exposure. Only TCR beta chains were sequenced in this cohort, and the absence of alpha or paired-chain data limited detectable features. The only immune exposure information available for the cohort was CMV serostatus. The 87-base-pair reads could not distinguish some IMGT-functional V segments, including TRBV6-2 and TRBV6-3, so those segments were excluded. In a later genetic analysis, fewer N-insertions in productive TCRs were reported among donors in an Asian-associated ancestry cluster than the roughly 640-donor mean. Specific HLA alleles were associated with 16,951 TCR beta sequences at a false discovery rate of 0.05 in a later analysis. In an earlier analysis of 587 of the donors, most TCR beta V segments were observed in productive rearrangements about 87% or about 30% of the time, broadly matching IMGT annotations. Most TCR sequences were seen in very few donors, while some public TCRs were found in many individuals.

Remarks on this clone: What antigen it recognizes has not been identified. Per-base qualities were not stored, and no clone one base away is much larger.

The V and J ends are trimmed by 5 bases and 3 bases, leaving 14 bases between them. From the cysteine up to the phenylalanine, the CDR3 has a length of 15 residues. Only CDR3 DNA remains: 45 bases, in frame from the first base. CDR1 SGHVS and CDR2 FQNEAQ are derived from the germline V gene. Libraries were made using the immunoSEQ multiplex PCR assay. A mixture of 60 forward primers for TCR Vbeta segments and 13 reverse primers for TCR Jbeta segments was used in the multiplex PCR. The CDR3 region of rearranged TCR beta genes was amplified from genomic DNA with a multiplex PCR assay. On the Illumina HiSeq System, the amplified TCR beta libraries were sequenced as 87-base-pair reads. The original pipeline was this. A later analysis counted approximately 74 million unique TCR beta chains across the 550 to 700 repertoires, and roughly 11 million of these chains were shared by at least two donors. Raw reads were error-corrected and collapsed into unique sequences with a nearest-neighbor algorithm that merged closely related sequences to remove PCR and sequencing errors. CDR3 sequences were aligned to IMGT reference sequences to assign V, D and J gene segments. For a sequence to be retained, a match of at least six nucleotides was required to both a V gene segment and a J gene segment. Rearrangements were classified as productive when the CDR3 lacked stop codons and remained in frame with V and J, and all other rearrangements were classified as non-productive. CDR3 was defined by IMGT convention, running from the second conserved V-encoded cysteine to the conserved J-encoded phenylalanine. In an earlier analysis of around 540 of the donors, sequences lacking an unambiguous match to a single V gene segment were excluded. An earlier analysis of 587 of the donors called V segments functional above 56.7% productive rearrangements and segregating when the between-donor standard deviation exceeded 5%. A statistical classification framework was developed to diagnose cytomegalovirus status using the catalog of TCR beta chain sequences. A later analysis assigned V and J genes by comparing TCR nucleotide sequences with IMGT/GENE-DB human TR gene sequences. Using the TCRdist pipeline, a later analysis assigned CDR3 sequences along with most-parsimonious VDJ recombination scenarios. In a later analysis, each TCR beta chain was defined by its CDR3 amino acid sequence together with its V-gene family, and reads without a unique V-gene family were excluded. As a way to deal with suspected cross-contamination and a sequencing artifact, a later analysis dropped under 600 nucleotide sequences that were highly shared and had low generation probability. In a later analysis, a clonal expansion index was calculated for each public chain from normalized within-repertoire ranks of inferred template counts. In a later analysis, generation probabilities were computed using a VDJ recombination model fitted to out-of-frame rearrangements, and the results were checked against IGoR. In a later analysis, hypergeometric tests were used to score TCR-TCR, TCR-HLA and TCR-CMV co-occurrence, with a repertoire-size bias correction applied to TCR pairs. In a later analysis, false discovery rates were estimated by permuting HLA or CMV assignments 20 times. In a later analysis, co-occurring TCRs were grouped using DBSCAN, and TCRdist sequence similarity was added for clustering within HLA-allele-positive subsets. Repertoires with fewer than 30,000 or more than 120,000 public chains, plus five repertoires with anomalous nucleotide sharing, were excluded from co-occurrence clustering. This is the immuneACCESS table as TCRdb keeps it, with only in-frame sequences that have V and J called. A part of the clones is gone; compared with another copy, unresolved V genes explain less than half, and the rest is unexplained. That table is the source of V, J and clone size, and D and trimming were worked out from the DNA. Here the sample has some 120,000 clones; 9% to 10% occur a single time. The leading ten clones occupy roughly 3% of the sample.

The cohort was made up of 500 to 800 healthy bone marrow donors. All cohort members were sampled while nominally healthy, although unrecorded immune exposures were likely present. The donor tested CMV seronegative and was one of the 352 seronegative cohort members. Each donor provided a peripheral blood sample, and peripheral blood mononuclear cells were used for TCR beta sequencing. Genomic DNA extraction from the blood cell samples was performed with the Qiagen DNeasy Blood Extraction Kit. Sequenced input: PBMCs. The clonotype comes from a man aged 25-45 years in good health and CMV-seronegative. The sequence links TRBV7-8 to TRBJ1-5; TRBD1 is perhaps the D gene, given 6 matching bases. The nucleotide sequence reads as follows: TGTGCCAGCAGCGCCGGACAGAATGCCAATCAGCCCCAGCATTTT. This sequence encodes CASSAGQNANQPQHF.